The clone carrying this T cell receptor (beta chain) was detected once. At one of its ends the junction is not consistent with the germline gene, which may arise from a read error. This entry belongs to a study of blood T cell repertoires in COVID-19. Study summary: The samples span acute and convalescent COVID-19 from the United States, Italy and Spain. T cells, B-cell-depleted T cells, or PBMCs supplied cDNA or gDNA.

In the study's own analysis: Nucleated cell number was recorded as an estimate derived from reference gene primer amplification. Sequenced by immunoSEQ multiplex PCR; TCRdb stores in-frame clones only, minus some. Clonal size and the V and J genes are those of that table, whereas D and trimming came from the DNA. The sample shows tens of thousands of clones, around 86% of them seen only once. The CDR3 sequence is 14 residues long. Per germline, CDR1 SGDLS and CDR2 YYNGEE. Sequenced input: peripheral blood. The sequence was obtained from a man older than 75 with acute or convalescent COVID-19. This chain joins TRBV9 and TRBJ2-2; D possibly corresponds to TRBD1 (5 bases). CDR3 sequence (DNA): TGTGCCAGCAGCGCGAGGACAAACACGGGGGAGCTGTTTTTT. It is translated as CASSARTNTGELFF. The variable domain in full, completed from reference TRBV9 and TRBJ2-2, reads DSGVTQTPKHLITATGQRVTLRCSPRSGDLSVYWYQQSLDQGLQFLIQYYNGEERAKGNILERFSAQQFPDLHSELNLSSLELGDSALYFCASSARTNTGELFFGEGSRLTVL.